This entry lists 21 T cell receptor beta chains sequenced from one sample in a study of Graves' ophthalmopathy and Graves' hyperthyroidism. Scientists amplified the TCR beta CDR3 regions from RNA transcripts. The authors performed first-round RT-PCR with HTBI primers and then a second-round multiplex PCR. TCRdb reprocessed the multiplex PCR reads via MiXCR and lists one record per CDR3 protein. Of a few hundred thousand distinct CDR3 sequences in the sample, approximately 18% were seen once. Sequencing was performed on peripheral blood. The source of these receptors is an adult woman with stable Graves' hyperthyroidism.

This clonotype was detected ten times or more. CDR3 loop: CSARAGIQPQHF. CDR3 nucleotide sequence: TGCAGTGCTAGGGCAGGGATCCAGCCCCAGCATTTT. V is TRBV20-1 and J is TRBJ1-5, with TRBD1 as a possible D gene (5 bases). Per germline, CDR1 DFQATT and CDR2 SNEGSKA (reference sequence). Trimming removed 3 bases from V and 7 bases from J, with 10 bases in between. The CDR3 is 12 amino acids.

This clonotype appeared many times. Here the CDR3 reads CASSYRQVRYEQYF. The CDR3 coding sequence is TGTGCCAGCAGTTATCGACAGGTCCGTTACGAGCAGTACTTC. The chain carries TRBV6-5 and TRBJ2-7, with D perhaps TRBD1 (6 bases). The V and J ends lost 3 bases and 4 bases respectively, with 13 bases between them. Germline CDR1 reads MNHEY; CDR2 reads SVGAGI. CDR3 length: 14 residues.

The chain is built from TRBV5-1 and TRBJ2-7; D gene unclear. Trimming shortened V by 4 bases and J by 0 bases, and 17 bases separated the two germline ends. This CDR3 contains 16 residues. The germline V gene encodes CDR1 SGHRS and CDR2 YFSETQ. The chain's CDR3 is CASSHPDWGVSYEQYF. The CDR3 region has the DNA TGCGCCAGCAGCCACCCTGACTGGGGTGTCTCCTACGAGCAGTACTTC.

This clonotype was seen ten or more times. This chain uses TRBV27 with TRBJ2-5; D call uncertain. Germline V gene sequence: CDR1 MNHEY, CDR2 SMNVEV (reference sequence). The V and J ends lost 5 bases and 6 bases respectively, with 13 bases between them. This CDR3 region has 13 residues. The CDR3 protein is CASSNKTGKTQYF. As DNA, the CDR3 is TGTGCCAGCAGTAACAAGACTGGGAAGACCCAGTACTTC.

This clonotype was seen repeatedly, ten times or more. The CDR3 spells CASSQEDLSKGEQYF. Here the CDR3 DNA reads TGTGCCAGCAGCCAAGAGGACCTGAGTAAGGGCGAGCAGTACTTC. This chain uses TRBV4-2 with TRBJ2-7; no clear D. V was pared by 0 bases and J by 6 bases, with 15 bases between. CDR1 is LGHNA and CDR2 is YNFKEQ in the germline V gene. This CDR3 is 15 amino acids long.

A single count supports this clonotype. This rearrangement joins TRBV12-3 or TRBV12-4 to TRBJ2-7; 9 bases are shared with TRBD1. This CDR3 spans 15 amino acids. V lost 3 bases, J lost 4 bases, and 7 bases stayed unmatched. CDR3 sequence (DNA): TGTGCCAGCAGTTTTATGGGACAGGGTGCGTACGAGCAGTACTTC. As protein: CASSFMGQGAYEQYF.

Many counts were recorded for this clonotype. The CDR3 here is CASTRLIWGDQPQHF. DNA of the CDR3: TGTGCCAGCACCAGATTAATCTGGGGAGATCAGCCCCAGCATTTT. The chain uses TRBV28 and TRBJ1-5, with D hard to call. V lost 7 bases, J lost 5 bases, and 18 bases lay in between. CDR3 length: 15 amino acids. Germline CDR1 reads MDHEN; CDR2 reads SYDVKM. The whole variable domain, remainder taken from reference TRBV28 and TRBJ1-5, is DVKVTQSSRYLVKRTGEKVFLECVQDMDHENMFWYRQDPGLGLRLIYFSYDVKMKEKGDIPEGYSVSREKKERFSLILESASTNQTSMYLCASTRLIWGDQPQHFGDGTRLSIL.

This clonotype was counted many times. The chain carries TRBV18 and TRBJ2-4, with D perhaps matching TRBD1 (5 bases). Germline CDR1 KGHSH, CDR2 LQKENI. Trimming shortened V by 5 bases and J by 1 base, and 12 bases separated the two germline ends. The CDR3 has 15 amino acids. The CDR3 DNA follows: TGTGCCAGCTCATTGCAGGGTGCGGCCAAAAACATTCAGTACTTC. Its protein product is CASSLQGAAKNIQYF.

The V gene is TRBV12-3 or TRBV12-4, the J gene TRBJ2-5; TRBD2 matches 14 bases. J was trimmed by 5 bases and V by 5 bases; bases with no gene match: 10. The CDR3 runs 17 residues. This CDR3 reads CASSPGTSGGLGETQYF. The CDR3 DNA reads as TGTGCCAGCAGTCCTGGGACTAGCGGGGGCCTGGGGGAGACCCAGTACTTC.

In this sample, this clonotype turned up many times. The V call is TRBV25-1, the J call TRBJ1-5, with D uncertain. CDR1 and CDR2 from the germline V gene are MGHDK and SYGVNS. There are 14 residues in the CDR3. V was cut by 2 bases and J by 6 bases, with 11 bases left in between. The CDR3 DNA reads TGTGCCAGCAGTGAACCAGAGAGCCTTCAGCCCCAGCATTTT. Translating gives CASSEPESLQPQHF.

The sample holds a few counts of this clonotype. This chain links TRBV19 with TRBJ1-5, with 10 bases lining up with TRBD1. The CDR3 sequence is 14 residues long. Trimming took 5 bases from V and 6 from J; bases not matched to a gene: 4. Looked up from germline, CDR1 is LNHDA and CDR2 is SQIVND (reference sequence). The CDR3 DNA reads TGTGCCAGTAGTTTGGACAGGGGGTTTCAGCCCCAGCATTTT. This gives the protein CASSLDRGFQPQHF. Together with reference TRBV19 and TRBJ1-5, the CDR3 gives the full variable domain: DGGITQSPKYLFRKEGQNVTLSCEQNLNHDAMYWYRQDPGQGLRLIYYSQIVNDFQKGDIAEGYSVSREKKESFPLTVTSAQKNPTAFYLCASSLDRGFQPQHFGDGTRLSIL.

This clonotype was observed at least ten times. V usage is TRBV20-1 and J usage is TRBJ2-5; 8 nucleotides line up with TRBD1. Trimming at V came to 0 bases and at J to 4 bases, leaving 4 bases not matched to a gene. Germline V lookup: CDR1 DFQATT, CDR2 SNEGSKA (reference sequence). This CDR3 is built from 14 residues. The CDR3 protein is CSARDRQGLETQYF. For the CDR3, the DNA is TGCAGTGCTAGAGATAGACAGGGGTTAGAGACCCAGTACTTC.

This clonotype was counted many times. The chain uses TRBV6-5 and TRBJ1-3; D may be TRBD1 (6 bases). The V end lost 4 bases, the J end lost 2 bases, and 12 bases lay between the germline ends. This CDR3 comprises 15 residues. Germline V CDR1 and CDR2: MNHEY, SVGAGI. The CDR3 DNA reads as TGTGCCAGCAGTTTAGAGGAGGGGGCTGGAAACACCATATATTTT. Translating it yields CASSLEEGAGNTIYF.

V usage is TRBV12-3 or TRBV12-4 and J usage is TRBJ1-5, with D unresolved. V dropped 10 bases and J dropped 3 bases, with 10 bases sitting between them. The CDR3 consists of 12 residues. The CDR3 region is CATASHNQPQHF. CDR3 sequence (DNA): TGTGCCACCGCAAGCCACAATCAGCCCCAGCATTTT.

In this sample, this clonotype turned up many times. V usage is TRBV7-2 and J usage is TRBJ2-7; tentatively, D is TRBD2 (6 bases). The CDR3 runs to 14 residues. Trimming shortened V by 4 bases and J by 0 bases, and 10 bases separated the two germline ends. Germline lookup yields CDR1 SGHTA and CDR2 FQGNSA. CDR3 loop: CASSSHGSSYEQYF. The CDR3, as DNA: TGTGCCAGCAGCTCGCACGGGAGCTCCTACGAGCAGTACTTC.

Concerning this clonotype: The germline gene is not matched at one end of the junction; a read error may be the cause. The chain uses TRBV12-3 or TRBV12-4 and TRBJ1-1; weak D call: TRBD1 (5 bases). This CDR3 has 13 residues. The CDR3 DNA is TGTGCCAGCAGTTTGGGGCCAGGCACTGAAGCTTGCTTT. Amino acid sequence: CASSLGPGTEACF.

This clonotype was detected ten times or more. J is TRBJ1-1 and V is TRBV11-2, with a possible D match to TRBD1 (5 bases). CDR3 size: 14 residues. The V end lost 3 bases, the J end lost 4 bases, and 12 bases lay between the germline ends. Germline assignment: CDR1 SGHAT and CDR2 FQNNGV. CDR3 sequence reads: CASSLTQAGTEAFF. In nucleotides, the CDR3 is TGTGCCAGCAGCTTGACACAGGCGGGCACTGAAGCTTTCTTT.

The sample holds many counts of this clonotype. CDR3 nucleotide sequence: TGTGCCAGTAGTATTGATGTGCCGTACGAGCAGTACTTC. This gives the protein CASSIDVPYEQYF. The chain employs TRBV19 and TRBJ2-7; D is unresolved. The CDR3 sequence is 13 residues long. Trimming pared 3 bases from V and 4 bases from J, leaving 10 bases between. Germline CDR1 and CDR2: LNHDA and SQIVND (reference sequence).

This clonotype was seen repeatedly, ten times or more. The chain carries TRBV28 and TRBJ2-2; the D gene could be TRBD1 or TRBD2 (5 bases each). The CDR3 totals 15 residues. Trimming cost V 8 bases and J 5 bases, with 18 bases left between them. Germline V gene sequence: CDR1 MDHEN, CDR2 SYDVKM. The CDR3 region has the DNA TGTGCCAGCGAGGGGACGGCTCGGGGTACCGGGGAGCTGTTTTTT. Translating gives CASEGTARGTGELFF.

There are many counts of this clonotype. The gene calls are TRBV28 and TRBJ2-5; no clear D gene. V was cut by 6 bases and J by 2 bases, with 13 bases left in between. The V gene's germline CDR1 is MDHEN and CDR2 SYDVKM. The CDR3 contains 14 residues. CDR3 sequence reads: CASSVPWVQETQYF. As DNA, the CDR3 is TGTGCCAGCAGCGTCCCCTGGGTTCAAGAGACCCAGTACTTC.

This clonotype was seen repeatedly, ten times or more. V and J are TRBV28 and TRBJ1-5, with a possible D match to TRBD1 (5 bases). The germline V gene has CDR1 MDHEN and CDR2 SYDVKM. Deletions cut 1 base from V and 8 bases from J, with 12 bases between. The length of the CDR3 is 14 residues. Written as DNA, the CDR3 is TGTGCCAGCAGTTTATCACAGGTAGTGGAGCCCCAGCATTTT. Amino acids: CASSLSQVVEPQHF.